The 30 T cell receptor beta chains listed next were all sequenced from one sample in a study of neurological immune-mediated disorders. TCRdb called the 5' RACE reads again in MiXCR, with one record for every CDR3 protein. The sample shows tens of thousands of distinct CDR3 sequences, 4.5% to 7% of them seen only once. The sample taken for sequencing was CD4+ T cells from blood. All receptors derive from a woman aged 18-29 years with multiple sclerosis.

The genes are TRBV29-1 and TRBJ2-2; TRBD2 matches 12 bases. The CDR3 is 15 amino acids. V was clipped by 7 bases and J by 2 bases; unmatched bases: 5. Germline V lookup: CDR1 SQVTM, CDR2 ANQGSEA. CDR3 loop: CSGLAGEYNTGELFF. In DNA form, the CDR3 reads TGCAGCGGACTAGCGGGAGAGTATAACACCGGGGAGCTGTTTTTT.

This clonotype has ten or more counts. This CDR3 reads CAISSSTEAFF. The DNA for the CDR3 is TGTGCCATCAGTAGTAGCACTGAAGCTTTCTTT. This chain uses TRBV10-3 with TRBJ1-1; D call uncertain. Germline V gives CDR1 ENHRY, CDR2 SYGVKD. CDR3 length: 11 residues. Deletions cut 5 bases from V and 4 bases from J, with 5 bases between.

This clonotype counts as medium-sized. V usage is TRBV29-1 and J usage is TRBJ2-5, with a weak D call TRBD1 (6 bases). In germline, CDR1 is SQVTM, CDR2 ANQGSEA. The CDR3 runs to 13 residues. The V and J ends lost 7 bases and 5 bases respectively, with 17 bases between them. The CDR3 DNA reads as TGCAGCGCTAGTTTACAGGGTAGGGAGACCCAGTACTTC. As protein: CSASLQGRETQYF.

This clonotype was counted ten times or more. This chain uses TRBV6-1 with TRBJ1-2; D remains ambiguous. Germline loops: CDR1 MNHNS, CDR2 SASEGT. The CDR3 is 15 amino acids. V shed 3 bases and J shed 2 bases, with 13 bases lying between them. CDR3 residues: CASSDPPDGNYGYTF. The CDR3 DNA sequence: TGTGCCAGCAGTGACCCCCCGGACGGAAACTATGGCTACACCTTC.

There are many counts of this clonotype. This chain links TRBV7-8 with TRBJ2-2; maybe TRBD2 (6 bases). This CDR3 comprises 16 residues. Trimming left V 0 bases short and J 0 bases short, with 8 bases between. Germline V CDR1 and CDR2: SGHVS, FQNEAQ. CDR3 region: CASSLAGGANTGELFF. In nucleotides, the CDR3 is TGTGCCAGCAGCTTAGCGGGGGGAGCGAACACCGGGGAGCTGTTTTTT.

This clonotype was observed many times. The chain combines TRBV12-3 or TRBV12-4 with TRBJ1-2; D may be TRBD1 (6 bases). This CDR3 is built from 16 residues. V shed 5 bases and J shed 4 bases, with 20 bases lying between them. CDR3 in amino acids: CASSPGGGQFRYGYTF. CDR3 coding DNA: TGTGCCAGCAGTCCTGGGGGCGGACAGTTTCGCTATGGCTACACCTTC.

This clonotype appeared a few times. CDR3 in DNA: TGCGCCAGCAGCTTCAAGTCAGCGAACACTGAAGCTTTCTTT. Its protein product is CASSFKSANTEAFF. The chain combines TRBV5-1 with TRBJ1-1; no clear D. This CDR3 is 14 amino acids long. Germline lookup yields CDR1 SGHRS and CDR2 YFSETQ. Deletions cut 2 bases from V and 1 base from J, with 9 bases between. The complete variable domain, with remaining parts taken from reference TRBV5-1 and TRBJ1-1, reads KAGVTQTPRYLIKTRGQQVTLSCSPISGHRSVSWYQQTPGQGLQFLFEYFSETQRNKGNFPGRFSGRQFSNSRSEMNVSTLELGDSALYLCASSFKSANTEAFFGQGTRLTVV.

This clonotype was seen at least ten times. This sequence joins TRBV20-1 and TRBJ2-2; D could derive from TRBD1 or TRBD2 (6 bases each). This CDR3 is built from 14 residues. Germline V CDR1 and CDR2: DFQATT, SNEGSKA (reference sequence). V lost 3 bases to trimming and J lost 0 bases, with 8 bases between them. CDR3 sequence: CSARRGANTGELFF. The CDR3 bases are TGCAGTGCTAGGAGGGGGGCGAACACCGGGGAGCTGTTTTTT.

This clonotype was observed at least ten times. The V and J genes are TRBV20-1 and TRBJ2-1, with D hard to call. Trimming took off 3 bases at V and 2 bases at J, with 11 bases between the two ends. Germline V gene data show CDR1 as DFQATT and CDR2 as SNEGSKA (reference sequence). This CDR3 contains 14 residues. CDR3 residues: CSARVTVAYNEQFF. DNA of the CDR3: TGCAGTGCTAGGGTGACGGTCGCCTACAATGAGCAGTTCTTC.

The sample holds many counts of this clonotype. V and J are TRBV11-3 and TRBJ1-3; D gene ambiguous. In germline, CDR1 is SGHNT, CDR2 YENEEA. The CDR3 has 13 amino acids. Trimming took 5 bases from V and 3 from J, leaving 8 bases between them. The CDR3 protein is CASSAEHGNTIYF. The CDR3 bases are TGTGCCAGCAGCGCCGAGCATGGAAACACCATATATTTT.

Many counts were recorded for this clonotype. This chain uses TRBV29-1 with TRBJ2-3; 7 positions agree with TRBD2. CDR3 length: 13 amino acids. Germline CDR1 and CDR2: SQVTM and ANQGSEA. Trimming cost V 3 bases and J 3 bases; bases outside gene matches: 3. DNA of the CDR3: TGCAGCGTTGACTGGCGGGGGACAGATACGCAGTATTTT. Encoded protein: CSVDWRGTDTQYF.

This clonotype was seen ten or more times. The chain has TRBV29-1 and TRBJ2-7; 11 bases agree with TRBD1. Trimming removed 6 bases from V and 4 bases from J; junction bases left unmatched: 8. The V gene's germline CDR1 is SQVTM and CDR2 ANQGSEA. There are 14 residues in the CDR3. The DNA of the CDR3 is TGCAGCGTCCTTCCCGGGACAGGGGGTTACGAGCAGTACTTC. Its translation is CSVLPGTGGYEQYF.

This clonotype has at least ten counts. The chain employs TRBV29-1 and TRBJ2-6; maybe TRBD1 (6 bases). The CDR3 sequence is 17 residues long. With 7 bases removed from V and 0 bases from J, the gap between germline ends came to 19 bases. Germline lookup yields CDR1 SQVTM and CDR2 ANQGSEA. The CDR3 sequence: CSACTGTPNSGANVLTF. The DNA of the CDR3 is TGCAGCGCTTGCACCGGGACACCAAACTCTGGGGCCAACGTCCTGACTTTC.

This clonotype is classed as medium-sized (0.01 to 0.1%). J is TRBJ1-1 and V is TRBV5-1, with D maybe TRBD1 (6 bases). Germline V CDR1 and CDR2: SGHRS, YFSETQ. The CDR3 runs to 15 residues. V shed 0 bases and J shed 2 bases, with 11 bases lying between them. For the CDR3, the DNA is TGCGCCAGCAGCTTGGAGGGGACACGCAACACTGAAGCTTTCTTT. Translating it yields CASSLEGTRNTEAFF.

This chain joins TRBV7-6 and TRBJ1-6, with D unclear. There are 13 residues in the CDR3. The V and J ends lost 3 bases and 8 bases respectively, with 8 bases between them. Germline V gene lookup returns CDR1 SGHVS and CDR2 FNYEAQ. The chain's CDR3 is CASSFRGDSPLHF. DNA for the CDR3: TGTGCCAGCAGCTTCCGCGGGGATTCACCCCTCCACTTT.

This clonotype was counted ten times or more. J is TRBJ1-1 and V is TRBV3-1; 7 bases map to TRBD1. The length of the CDR3 is 16 residues. CDR1 and CDR2 (germline): LGHDT, YNNKEL (reference sequence). With 2 bases clipped from V and 4 bases from J, the junction kept 10 bases outside the gene matches. The CDR3 DNA reads TGTGCCAGCAGCCAACGGTCTAGGGGGCCGGTCACTGAAGCTTTCTTT. Its protein product is CASSQRSRGPVTEAFF.

This clonotype was observed at least ten times. The chain employs TRBV2 and TRBJ1-6, with D unresolved. The germline gives CDR1 SNHLY, CDR2 FYNNEI. The CDR3 is 11 amino acids. Trimming removed 7 bases from V and 14 bases from J, with 12 bases in between. CDR3 loop: CASMLLVSLHF. The DNA for the CDR3 is TGTGCCAGCATGCTCTTGGTCTCCCTCCACTTT.

This clonotype was counted ten times or more. CDR3 DNA: TGCGCCAGCAGCTTCTTGACAGACATGAACACTGAAGCTTTCTTT. Amino acid sequence: CASSFLTDMNTEAFF. The chain joins TRBV5-1 to TRBJ1-1; D is possibly TRBD1 (5 bases). CDR1 and CDR2 from the germline V gene are SGHRS and YFSETQ. V lost 2 bases and J lost 0, with 11 bases in between. The CDR3 totals 15 residues.

This clonotype was detected ten times or more. The V gene is TRBV10-3, the J gene TRBJ2-1, with 7 bases lining up with TRBD2. CDR1 is ENHRY and CDR2 is SYGVKD in the germline V gene. V was clipped by 8 bases and J by 3 bases; unmatched bases: 7. The CDR3 totals 14 residues. In DNA form, the CDR3 reads TGTGCCATCTCGGGAGGTAAGATCTACAATGAGCAGTTCTTC. The encoded protein is CAISGGKIYNEQFF.

The table lists this clonotype with many counts. The J gene is TRBJ2-1, the V gene TRBV28; the match to TRBD1 covers 9 bases. The CDR3 loop spans 16 amino acids. In germline, CDR1 is MDHEN, CDR2 SYDVKM. The V segment lost 3 bases and the J segment 5 bases; nucleotides outside the gene matches: 8. This CDR3 is CASSFSDRGSNNEQFF. The CDR3 region has the DNA TGTGCCAGCAGTTTTAGCGACAGGGGGAGCAACAATGAGCAGTTCTTC.

This clonotype was seen repeatedly, ten times or more. The chain joins TRBV7-8 to TRBJ2-7; D tentatively fits TRBD1 or TRBD2 (6 bases each). Trimming pared 1 base from V and 3 bases from J, leaving 22 bases between. The CDR3 runs to 18 residues. Germline V gene sequence: CDR1 SGHVS, CDR2 FQNEAQ. CDR3 residues: CASSLDGGPSANYYEQYF. The CDR3 nucleotides read TGTGCCAGCAGCTTAGATGGGGGCCCTAGCGCTAATTACTACGAGCAGTACTTC.

In this sample, this clonotype turned up many times. As DNA, the CDR3 is TGTGCCAGCAGTTTAGGGCGCGGGGGGGTGGGAAATCAGCCCCAGCATTTT. Protein: CASSLGRGGVGNQPQHF. The rearrangement links TRBV12-3 or TRBV12-4 to TRBJ1-5, with D perhaps matching TRBD1 (5 bases). The CDR3 runs 17 residues. V lost 1 base to trimming and J lost 4 bases, with 17 bases between them.

In its sample, this clonotype was seen many times. CDR3 bases: TGCAGCGTTGTAGGGGTCTTAAACGAGCAGTACGTC. Amino acids: CSVVGVLNEQYV. The J gene is TRBJ2-7, the V gene TRBV29-1, with D perhaps TRBD1 (5 bases). There are 12 residues in the CDR3. CDR1 and CDR2 from the germline V gene are SQVTM and ANQGSEA. V was pared by 4 bases and J by 5 bases, with 12 bases between.

This clonotype was picked up many times. This chain uses TRBV5-1 with TRBJ2-7; D is uncertain. The CDR3 extends over 14 amino acids. Germline loops: CDR1 SGHRS, CDR2 YFSETQ. V lost 0 bases to trimming and J lost 2 bases, with 9 bases between them. The CDR3 DNA follows: TGCGCCAGCAGCTTGGTTTCAGGTGCCTACGAGCAGTACTTC. This encodes CASSLVSGAYEQYF.

This clonotype has at least ten counts. The chain has TRBV5-1 and TRBJ2-3, with a tentative D call TRBD2 (6 bases). V dropped 10 bases and J dropped 0 bases, with 15 bases sitting between them. The CDR3 is 14 residues long. Germline V gene lookup returns CDR1 SGHRS and CDR2 YFSETQ. CDR3 in amino acids: CAYPRGTSTDTQYF. DNA for the CDR3: TGCGCCTATCCGCGGGGAACTAGCACAGATACGCAGTATTTT.

In its sample, this clonotype was seen many times. This rearrangement joins TRBV7-9 to TRBJ2-3; TRBD2 is a possible D gene (6 bases). Trimming stripped 6 bases from V and 4 bases from J, with 20 bases between. Germline V gene lookup returns CDR1 SEHNR and CDR2 FQNEAQ (reference sequence). This CDR3 contains 16 residues. This chain's CDR3 is CASRPRTTKNSDTQYF. For the CDR3, the DNA is TGTGCCAGCAGACCGCGGACTACAAAGAATTCAGATACGCAGTATTTT.

This clonotype was recorded at least ten times. J is TRBJ1-1 and V is TRBV6-5, with D perhaps TRBD1 (6 bases). The CDR3 runs to 16 residues. Trimming left V 3 bases short and J 2 bases short, with 16 bases between. Germline assignment: CDR1 MNHEY and CDR2 SVGAGI. CDR3 amino acids: CASSYNWRGKNTEAFF. The CDR3 bases are TGTGCCAGCAGTTATAATTGGAGGGGGAAAAACACTGAAGCTTTCTTT.

The gene calls are TRBV30 and TRBJ1-4, with unresolved D. V lost 2 bases and J 4 bases, leaving 8 bases between the germline ends. The germline V gene encodes CDR1 GTSNPN and CDR2 SVGIG (reference sequence). This CDR3 contains 13 residues. This chain's CDR3 is CAWSRQINEKLFF. The CDR3 DNA follows: TGTGCCTGGAGTCGGCAGATTAATGAAAAACTGTTTTTT.

This clonotype has a handful of counts. The gene calls are TRBV7-2 and TRBJ2-7, with 9 bases identical to TRBD1. The length of the CDR3 is 15 residues. Germline V lookup: CDR1 SGHTA, CDR2 FQGNSA. V dropped 4 bases and J dropped 5; count of bases not matched to a gene: 9. The CDR3 DNA reads as TGTGCCAGCAGCTATGACGGGACAGGGACCCACGAGCAGTACTTC. It is translated as CASSYDGTGTHEQYF.

This clonotype was recorded at least ten times. The rearrangement links TRBV14 to TRBJ2-3; 8 nucleotides align to TRBD1. V shed 0 bases and J 4 bases; nucleotides not matched to a gene: 9. This CDR3 spans 17 amino acids. In germline, CDR1 is SGHDN, CDR2 FVKESK. This CDR3 is CASSQDGDRTASDTQYF. The CDR3 coding sequence is TGTGCCAGCAGCCAAGATGGGGACAGGACTGCATCAGATACGCAGTATTTT. The full variable domain, its missing parts supplied by reference TRBV14 and TRBJ2-3, is EAGVTQFPSHSVIEKGQTVTLRCDPISGHDNLYWYRRVMGKEIKFLLHFVKESKQDESGMPNNRFLAERTGGTYSTLKVQPAELEDSGVYFCASSQDGDRTASDTQYFGPGTRLTVL.